A selection of T cell receptor beta chains follows, all from one sample in a study of cytomegalovirus exposure and HLA in healthy donors. This table comes from immunoSEQ multiplex PCR, and its TCRdb copy is limited to in-frame clones, with some not included. The sample gives around 150,000 clones, 60% to 80% of which show up once; around 4.6% is in the top ten. The material sequenced was PBMCs. Receptor source: a male donor in good health and CMV-seronegative. Each CDR3 is given with its conserved first and last residue. The D gene is left open where the match is weak. Only some rows state a clone size, as once, few, many or a class for expanded clones.

V gene	D gene	J gene	clone size	CDR3 DNA	CDR3 protein
TRBV10-3	NA	TRBJ1-5	once	TGTGCCATCAGTGATATCAGGGGAACCCAGCCCCAGCATTTT	CAISDIRGTQPQHF
TRBV25-1	NA	TRBJ1-2	NA	TGTGCCAGCAGTGAATCATCCACTAACTATGGCTACACCTTC	CASSESSTNYGYTF
TRBV5-1	TRBD1	TRBJ1-6	NA	TGCGCCAGCAGCGGATTACAGGGGATCAATTCACCCCTCCACTTT	CASSGLQGINSPLHF
TRBV5-6	NA	TRBJ1-2	NA	TGTGCCAGCAGCTTGGGCAGGGGCAATGTTGGCTACACCTTC	CASSLGRGNVGYTF
TRBV6-1	TRBD1	TRBJ2-7	NA	TGTGCCAGCAGTGGGACCAGGGGGTCCACCTCCTACGAGCAGTACTTC	CASSGTRGSTSYEQYF
TRBV2	TRBD1	TRBJ2-7	NA	TGTGCCAGCAGTGCCAGACAGGGAGAGCACGAGCAGTACTTC	CASSARQGEHEQYF
TRBV7-2	NA	TRBJ2-2	NA	TGTGCCAGCAGTATCAGGGGGGCCGGGGAGCTGTTTTTT	CASSIRGAGELFF
TRBV5-6	NA	TRBJ2-7	NA	TGTGCCAGCAGCTTGGGCCGGTACGAGCAGTACTTC	CASSLGRYEQYF
TRBV9	NA	TRBJ1-2	NA	TGTGCCAGCAGCTCCCAAGGGGCCCTCGGTGGCTACACCTTC	CASSSQGALGGYTF
TRBV27	TRBD1	TRBJ2-5	NA	TGTGCCAGCAGTTCGGTCGGGACAGGGAGGGAGACCCAGTACTTC	CASSSVGTGRETQYF
TRBV19	NA	TRBJ2-6	NA	TGTGCCAGTACCTCCTTCTCTGGGGCCAACGTCCTGACTTTC	CASTSFSGANVLTF
TRBV6-5	NA	TRBJ2-5	few	TGTGCCACCAAACAGCAGGGCGCGGAGACCCAGTACTTC	CATKQQGAETQYF
TRBV5-1	NA	TRBJ1-1	NA	TGCGCCAGCAGCTCGTACTGGAGAGCTGAAGCTTTCTTT	CASSSYWRAEAFF
TRBV27	TRBD1	TRBJ1-1	few	TGTGCCAGCTTCCCGGACAGGGGAATTCTTAACACTGAAGCTTTCTTT	CASFPDRGILNTEAFF
TRBV7-8	NA	TRBJ1-4	NA	TGTGCCAGCAGCCGAGGGGACACTCGCAATGAAAAACTGTTTTTT	CASSRGDTRNEKLFF
TRBV7-3	NA	TRBJ2-1	NA	TGTGCCAGCAGCTTAAATCGTGGTGCGGGAACCCACAATGAGCAGTTCTTC	CASSLNRGAGTHNEQFF
TRBV5-1	TRBD1	TRBJ2-7	NA	TGCGCCAGCAGCTCGACTGGGACAGGGGGCTCCTACGAGCAGTACTTC	CASSSTGTGGSYEQYF
TRBV15	TRBD1	TRBJ1-2	NA	TGTGCCACCAGCAGAGAGGGGGCAGGGGGTGGCTACACCTTC	CATSREGAGGGYTF
TRBV9	NA	TRBJ2-1	NA	TGTGCCAGCAGCGTAGCCTCCGGGATACCCTACAATGAGCAGTTCTTC	CASSVASGIPYNEQFF
TRBV2	TRBD2	TRBJ2-3	NA	TGTGCCAGCAGTGCGACTAGCGGGTATGGAGATACGCAGTATTTT	CASSATSGYGDTQYF
TRBV19	TRBD1	TRBJ2-2	once	TGTGCCAGTAGTATGGGACAGGGTAGCATAATCGGGGACACCGGGGAGCTGTTTTTT	CASSMGQGSIIGDTGELFF
TRBV28	TRBD1	TRBJ1-1	NA	TGTGCCAGCAGCTCAGGGGGTGGGACTGAAGCTTTCTTT	CASSSGGGTEAFF
TRBV29-1	NA	TRBJ2-3	NA	TGCAGCGTCGACGAAGTCGGCGGGGGCCCATCCACAGATACGCAGTATTTT	CSVDEVGGGPSTDTQYF
TRBV6-1	TRBD1	TRBJ2-1	NA	TGTGCCAGCAGTTGGGACAGGCGGAAGTACAATGAGCAGTTCTTC	CASSWDRRKYNEQFF
TRBV19	TRBD1	TRBJ1-2	NA	TGTGCCAGTAGTACCCTCCCGGGACAGGGGGATGGCTACACCTTC	CASSTLPGQGDGYTF
TRBV7-9	NA	TRBJ2-5	NA	TGTGCCAGCAGCCGGGAACAGTGGCAAGAGACCCAGTACTTC	CASSREQWQETQYF
TRBV6-1	NA	TRBJ1-3	NA	TGTGCCAGCAGTGAACAGCGCTTCTCTGGAAACACCATATATTTT	CASSEQRFSGNTIYF
TRBV5-1	TRBD1	TRBJ1-5	once	TGCGCCAGCAGCTTGGGGACAGGGGGCACGGATCAGCCCCAGCATTTT	CASSLGTGGTDQPQHF
TRBV7-9	TRBD1	TRBJ2-3	NA	TGTGCCAGCAGCTTAGCTTTGGCCTGGACAGGGGTAAACACAGATACGCAGTATTTT	CASSLALAWTGVNTDTQYF
TRBV7-6	TRBD1	TRBJ2-2	few	TGTGCCAGCAGCAAAAGGACAGGGGTGAACACCGGGGAGCTGTTTTTT	CASSKRTGVNTGELFF
TRBV7-6	TRBD2	TRBJ2-2	NA	TGTGCCAGCAGCTTAGCGATTGGACTAGCGGGTAACACCGGGGAGCTGTTTTTT	CASSLAIGLAGNTGELFF
TRBV18	NA	TRBJ1-1	once	TGTGCCAGCTCACCTCAGGCAGGGTGGGATTATGGGACTGAAGCTTTCTTT	CASSPQAGWDYGTEAFF
TRBV28	TRBD2	TRBJ2-7	NA	TGTGCCAGCAGCAGACTAGCGGGGGCCTACGAGCAGTACTTC	CASSRLAGAYEQYF
TRBV4-3	NA	TRBJ2-3	NA	TGCGCCAGCAGCAAAAAGACTAGGAGGAAGTATTTT	CASSKKTRRKYF
TRBV5-4	NA	TRBJ1-1	NA	TGTGCCAGCAGCCCGGGCGGGTGGGGTGAGGGGGTGAACACTGAAGCTTTCTTT	CASSPGGWGEGVNTEAFF
TRBV4-1	TRBD1	TRBJ2-7	NA	TGCGCCAGCAGCCCCGGGACAGGGGGCTACGAGCAGTACTTC	CASSPGTGGYEQYF
TRBV5-5	NA	TRBJ1-1	NA	TGTGCCAGCAGCGACAGCCGAATGAACACTGAAGCTTTCTTT	CASSDSRMNTEAFF
TRBV6-4	TRBD1	TRBJ2-4	NA	TGTGCCAGCAGTGAAGAAACAGGGGGTGCCAAAAACATTCAGTACTTC	CASSEETGGAKNIQYF
TRBV19	TRBD2	TRBJ2-5	NA	TGTGCCAGTAGTATCGGGACTAGCGATGGAGAGACCCAGTACTTC	CASSIGTSDGETQYF